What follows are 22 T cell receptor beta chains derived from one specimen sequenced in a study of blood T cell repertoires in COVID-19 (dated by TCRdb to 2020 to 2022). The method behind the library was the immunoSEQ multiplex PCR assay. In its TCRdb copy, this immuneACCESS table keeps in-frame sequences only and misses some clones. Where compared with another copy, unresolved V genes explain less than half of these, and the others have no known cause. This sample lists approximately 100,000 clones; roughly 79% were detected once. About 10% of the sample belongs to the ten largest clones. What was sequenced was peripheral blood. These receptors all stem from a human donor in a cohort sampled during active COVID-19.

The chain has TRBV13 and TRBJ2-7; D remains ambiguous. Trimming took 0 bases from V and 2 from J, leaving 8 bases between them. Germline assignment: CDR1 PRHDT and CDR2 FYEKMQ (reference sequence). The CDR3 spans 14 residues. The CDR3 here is CASSLGRLPYEQYF. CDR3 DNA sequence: TGTGCCAGCAGCTTAGGGCGTCTACCCTACGAGCAGTACTTC.

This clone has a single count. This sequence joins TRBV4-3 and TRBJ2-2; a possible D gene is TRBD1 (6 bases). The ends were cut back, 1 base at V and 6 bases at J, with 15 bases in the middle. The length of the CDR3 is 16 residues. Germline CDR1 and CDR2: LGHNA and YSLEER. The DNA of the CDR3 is TGCGCCAGCAGCCAAGTAACAGGGCGGGCCGCCGGGGAGCTGTTTTTT. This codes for CASSQVTGRAAGELFF.

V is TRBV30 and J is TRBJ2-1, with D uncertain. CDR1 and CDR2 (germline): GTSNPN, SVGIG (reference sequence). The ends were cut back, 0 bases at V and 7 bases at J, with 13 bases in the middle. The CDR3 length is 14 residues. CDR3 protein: CAWSVHINGNEQFF. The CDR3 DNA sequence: TGTGCCTGGAGTGTACATATTAACGGGAATGAGCAGTTCTTC. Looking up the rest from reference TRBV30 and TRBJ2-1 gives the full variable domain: SQTIHQWPATLVQPVGSPLSLECTVEGTSNPNLYWYRQAAGRGLQLLFYSVGIGQISSEVPQNLSASRPQDRQFILSSKKLLLSDSGFYLCAWSVHINGNEQFFGPGTRLTVL.

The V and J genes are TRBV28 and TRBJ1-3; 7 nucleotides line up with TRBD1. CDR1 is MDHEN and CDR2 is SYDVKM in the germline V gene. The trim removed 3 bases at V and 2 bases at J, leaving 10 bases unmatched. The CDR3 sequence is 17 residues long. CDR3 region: CASSFQVTGRTGNTIYF. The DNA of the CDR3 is TGTGCCAGCAGTTTCCAAGTGACAGGGCGAACTGGAAACACCATATATTTT.

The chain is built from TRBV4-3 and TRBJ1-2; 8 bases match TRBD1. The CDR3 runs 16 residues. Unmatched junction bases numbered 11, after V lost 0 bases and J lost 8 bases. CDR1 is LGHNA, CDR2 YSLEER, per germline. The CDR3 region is CASSQDLAGGRGGYTF. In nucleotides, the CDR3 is TGCGCCAGCAGCCAAGATTTGGCAGGGGGCCGGGGGGGCTACACCTTC.

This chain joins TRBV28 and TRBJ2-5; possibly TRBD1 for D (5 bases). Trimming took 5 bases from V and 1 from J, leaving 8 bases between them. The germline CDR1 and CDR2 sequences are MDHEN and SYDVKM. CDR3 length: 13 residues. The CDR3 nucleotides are TGTGCCAGCAGTACGACAGTCCAAGAGACCCAGTACTTC. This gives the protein CASSTTVQETQYF.

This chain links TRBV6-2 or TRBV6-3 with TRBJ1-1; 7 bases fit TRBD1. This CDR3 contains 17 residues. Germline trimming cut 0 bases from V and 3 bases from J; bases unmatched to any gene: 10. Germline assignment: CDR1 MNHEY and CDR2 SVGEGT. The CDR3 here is CASSYSGAGGRYTEAFF. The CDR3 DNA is TGTGCCAGCAGTTACTCGGGTGCAGGGGGGCGATACACTGAAGCTTTCTTT.

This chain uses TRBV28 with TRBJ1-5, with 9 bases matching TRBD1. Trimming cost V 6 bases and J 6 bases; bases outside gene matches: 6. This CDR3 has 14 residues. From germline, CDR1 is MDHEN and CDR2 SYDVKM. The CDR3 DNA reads TGTGCCAGCAGGGAGGACAGGGGCCTTCAGCCCCAGCATTTT. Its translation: CASREDRGLQPQHF.

The CDR3 here is CASSRQGTEAFF. The DNA for the CDR3 is TGTGCCAGCAGTCGACAGGGTACTGAAGCTTTCTTT. The genes are TRBV6-2 or TRBV6-3 and TRBJ1-1; the match to TRBD1 covers 7 bases. The CDR3 is 12 amino acids. V was pared by 5 bases and J by 5 bases, with 2 bases of the junction left unmatched. The germline CDR1 and CDR2 sequences are MNHEY and SVGEGT.

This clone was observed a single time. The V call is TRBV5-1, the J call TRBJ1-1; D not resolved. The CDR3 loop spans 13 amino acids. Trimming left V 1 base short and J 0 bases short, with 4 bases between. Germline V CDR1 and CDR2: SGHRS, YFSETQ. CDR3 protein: CASSLRVNTEAFF. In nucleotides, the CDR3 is TGCGCCAGCAGCTTGAGAGTGAACACTGAAGCTTTCTTT.

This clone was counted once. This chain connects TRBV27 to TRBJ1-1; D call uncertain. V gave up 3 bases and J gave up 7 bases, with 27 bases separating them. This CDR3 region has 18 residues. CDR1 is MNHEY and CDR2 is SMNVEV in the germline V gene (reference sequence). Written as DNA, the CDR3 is TGTGCCAGCAGTTTCACAGTGGGAGGCGGCGGCAGACCAGGTGAAGCTTTCTTT. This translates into CASSFTVGGGGRPGEAFF.

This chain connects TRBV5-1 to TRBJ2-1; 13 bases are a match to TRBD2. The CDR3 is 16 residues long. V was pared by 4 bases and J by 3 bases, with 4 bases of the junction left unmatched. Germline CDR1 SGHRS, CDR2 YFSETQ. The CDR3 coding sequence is TGCGCCAGCAGCGAGGGACTAGCGGGGCGCTACAATGAGCAGTTCTTC. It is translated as CASSEGLAGRYNEQFF.

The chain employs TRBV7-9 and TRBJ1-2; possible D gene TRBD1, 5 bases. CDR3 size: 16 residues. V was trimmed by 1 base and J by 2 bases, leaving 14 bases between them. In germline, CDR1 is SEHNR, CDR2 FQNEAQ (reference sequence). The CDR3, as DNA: TGTGCCAGCAGCTTAGTTACGGTCAGGGTCAACTATGGCTACACCTTC. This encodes CASSLVTVRVNYGYTF.

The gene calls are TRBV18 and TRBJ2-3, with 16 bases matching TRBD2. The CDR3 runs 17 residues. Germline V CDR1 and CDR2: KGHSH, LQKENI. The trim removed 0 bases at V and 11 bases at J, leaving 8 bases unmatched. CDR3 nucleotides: TGTGCCAGCTCACCACCGGGACTAGCGGGAGGGCCGATCCAGCAGTATTTT. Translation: CASSPPGLAGGPIQQYF.

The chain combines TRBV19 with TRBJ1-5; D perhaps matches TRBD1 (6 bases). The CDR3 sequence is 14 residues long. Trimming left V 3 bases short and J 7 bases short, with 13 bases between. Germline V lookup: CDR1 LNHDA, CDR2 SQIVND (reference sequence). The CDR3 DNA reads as TGTGCCAGTAGTATGTCGGAAGGGGGACAGCCCCAGCATTTT. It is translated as CASSMSEGGQPQHF.

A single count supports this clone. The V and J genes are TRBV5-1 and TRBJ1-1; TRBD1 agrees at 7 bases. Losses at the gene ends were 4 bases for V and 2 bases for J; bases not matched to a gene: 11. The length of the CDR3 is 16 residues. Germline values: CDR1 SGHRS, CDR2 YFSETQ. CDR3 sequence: CASSPIPQGGNTEAFF. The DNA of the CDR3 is TGCGCCAGCAGCCCCATTCCCCAGGGGGGCAACACTGAAGCTTTCTTT.

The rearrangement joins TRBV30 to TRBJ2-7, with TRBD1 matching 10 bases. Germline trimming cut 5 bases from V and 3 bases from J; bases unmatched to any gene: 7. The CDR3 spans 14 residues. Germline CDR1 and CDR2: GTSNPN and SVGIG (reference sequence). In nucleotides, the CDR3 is TGTGCCTGGGAAACCGGGACAGGGGACTACGAGCAGTACTTC. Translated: CAWETGTGDYEQYF.

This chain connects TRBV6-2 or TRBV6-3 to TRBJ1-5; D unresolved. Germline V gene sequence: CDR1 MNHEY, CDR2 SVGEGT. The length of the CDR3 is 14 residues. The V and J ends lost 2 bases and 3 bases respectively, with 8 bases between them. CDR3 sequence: CASSYQSYNQPQHF. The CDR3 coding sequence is TGTGCCAGCAGTTACCAGTCTTACAATCAGCCCCAGCATTTT.

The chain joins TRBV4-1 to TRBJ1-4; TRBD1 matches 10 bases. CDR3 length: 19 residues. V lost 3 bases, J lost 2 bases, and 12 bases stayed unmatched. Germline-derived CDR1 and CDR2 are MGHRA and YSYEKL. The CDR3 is CASSQSGTGVRMTNEKLFF. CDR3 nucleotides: TGCGCCAGCAGCCAGAGCGGGACAGGGGTTCGTATGACTAATGAAAAACTGTTTTTT.

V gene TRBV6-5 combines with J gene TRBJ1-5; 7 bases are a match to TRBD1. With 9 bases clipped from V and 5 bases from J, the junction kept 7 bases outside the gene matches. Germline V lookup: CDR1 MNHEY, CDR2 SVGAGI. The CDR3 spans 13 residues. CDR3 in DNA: TGTGCCAGTACTAGGGGACAGTATCAGCCCCAGCATTTT. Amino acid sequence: CASTRGQYQPQHF.

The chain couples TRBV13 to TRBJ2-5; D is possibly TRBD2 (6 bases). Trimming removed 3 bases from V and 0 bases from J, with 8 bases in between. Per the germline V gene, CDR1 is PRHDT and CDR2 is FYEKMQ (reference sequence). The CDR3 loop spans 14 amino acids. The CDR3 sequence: CASSFRGYQETQYF. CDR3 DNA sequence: TGTGCCAGCAGCTTCCGGGGGTACCAAGAGACCCAGTACTTC.

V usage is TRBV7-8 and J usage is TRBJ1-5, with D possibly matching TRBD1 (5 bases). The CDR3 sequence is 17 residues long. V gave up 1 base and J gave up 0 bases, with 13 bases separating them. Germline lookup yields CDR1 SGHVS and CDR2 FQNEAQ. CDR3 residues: CASSLVGQGLSNQPQHF. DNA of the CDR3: TGTGCCAGCAGCTTAGTTGGGCAGGGACTTAGCAATCAGCCCCAGCATTTT.